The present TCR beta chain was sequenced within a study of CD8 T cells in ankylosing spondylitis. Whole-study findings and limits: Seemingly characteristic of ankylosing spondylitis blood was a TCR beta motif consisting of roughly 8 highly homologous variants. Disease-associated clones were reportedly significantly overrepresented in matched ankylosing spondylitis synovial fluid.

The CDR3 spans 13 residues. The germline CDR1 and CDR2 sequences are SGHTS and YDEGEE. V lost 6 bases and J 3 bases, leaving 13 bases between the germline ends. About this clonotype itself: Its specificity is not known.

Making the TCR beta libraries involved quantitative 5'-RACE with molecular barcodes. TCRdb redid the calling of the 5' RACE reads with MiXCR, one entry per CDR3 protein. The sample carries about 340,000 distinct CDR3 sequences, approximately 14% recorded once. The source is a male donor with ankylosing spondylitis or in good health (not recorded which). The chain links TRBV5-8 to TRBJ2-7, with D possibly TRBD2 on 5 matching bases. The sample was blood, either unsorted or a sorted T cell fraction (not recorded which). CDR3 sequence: CASNIRGSYEQYF. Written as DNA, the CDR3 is TGTGCCAGCAACATTCGGGGAAGCTACGAGCAGTACTTC.